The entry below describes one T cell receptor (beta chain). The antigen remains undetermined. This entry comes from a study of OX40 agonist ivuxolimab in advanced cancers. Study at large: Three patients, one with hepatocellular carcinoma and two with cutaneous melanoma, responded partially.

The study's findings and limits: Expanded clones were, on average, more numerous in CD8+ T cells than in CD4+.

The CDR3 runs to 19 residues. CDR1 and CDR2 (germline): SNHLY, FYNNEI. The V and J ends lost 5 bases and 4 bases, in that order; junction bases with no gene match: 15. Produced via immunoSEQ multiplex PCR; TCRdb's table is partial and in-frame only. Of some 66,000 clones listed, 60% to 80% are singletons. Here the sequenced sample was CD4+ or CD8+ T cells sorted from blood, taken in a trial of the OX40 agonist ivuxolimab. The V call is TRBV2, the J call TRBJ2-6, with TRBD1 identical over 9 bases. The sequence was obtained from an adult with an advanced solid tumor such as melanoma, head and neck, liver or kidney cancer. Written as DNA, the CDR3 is TGTGCCAGCAGTTATATCCCCGGACAGGGGCTCTCGGGGGCCAACGTCCTGACTTTC. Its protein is CASSYIPGQGLSGANVLTF.